This T cell receptor (beta chain) was sequenced during a study of T cells expressing NK-cell markers. Across the whole study: Each TCR beta repertoire originated in sorted T cells that were CD3+CD56+NKG2C+, CD3+CD56+NKG2C- or CD3+CD56-NKG2C+.

Looked up from germline, CDR1 is LGHDT and CDR2 is YNNKEL (reference sequence). This CDR3 comprises 14 residues. From the 5' RACE reads, TCRdb lists one entry per CDR3 protein and no DNA. This listing includes 440,000 or so distinct CDR3 sequences. The clonotype comes from a woman aged 18 to 75 in good health. Sequencing was carried out using blood T cells: a sorted CD56 or NKG2C T cell subset, CD4+ or CD8+ T cells, or bulk PBMC T cells (not recorded which). This chain uses TRBV3-1 with TRBJ2-7. The CDR3 spells CASRHHGNSYEQYF.